This T cell receptor beta chain was profiled in a study of cytomegalovirus exposure and HLA in healthy donors. General study results and limits: The authors enumerated over 150 TCR beta chains as linked to cytomegalovirus. In terms of immune exposure information, only CMV serostatus was available.

As regards this clone: The antigen remains unidentified.

V was cut by 1 base and J by 7 bases, with 8 bases left in between. Germline CDR1 SEHNR, CDR2 FQNEAQ (reference sequence). This CDR3 region has 12 residues. With 60 Vbeta and 13 Jbeta primers, the PCR was carried out. Profiled with immunoSEQ multiplex PCR; TCRdb holds only in-frame clones, not every one. The sample lists approximately 190,000 clones; 70% to 85% were seen once. This TCR derives from a man aged 35 to 55 in good health and CMV-seropositive. The chain links TRBV7-9 to TRBJ2-7, with D unclear. Sequencing used PBMCs. Written as DNA, the CDR3 is TGTGCCAGCAGCTTAGAGGTCGGGGAGCAGTACTTC. Translated: CASSLEVGEQYF. Full variable domain (outside the CDR3, taken from reference TRBV7-9 and TRBJ2-7): DTGVSQNPRHKITKRGQNVTFRCDPISEHNRLYWYRQTLGQGPEFLTYFQNEAQLEKSRLLSDRFSAERPKGSFSTLEIQRTEQGDSAMYLCASSLEVGEQYFGPGTRLTVT.